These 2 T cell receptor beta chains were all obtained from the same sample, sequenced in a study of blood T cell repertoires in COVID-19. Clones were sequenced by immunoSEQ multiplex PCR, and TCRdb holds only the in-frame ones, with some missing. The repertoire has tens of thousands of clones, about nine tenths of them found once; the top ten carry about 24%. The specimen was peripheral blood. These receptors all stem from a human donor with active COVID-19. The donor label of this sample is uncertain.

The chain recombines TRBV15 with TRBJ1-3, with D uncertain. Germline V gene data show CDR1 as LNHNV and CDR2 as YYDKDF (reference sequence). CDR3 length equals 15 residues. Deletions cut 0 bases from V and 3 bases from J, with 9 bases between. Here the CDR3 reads CATSRERSVGNTIYF. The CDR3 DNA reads TGTGCCACCAGCAGAGAGCGGTCAGTTGGAAACACCATATATTTT.

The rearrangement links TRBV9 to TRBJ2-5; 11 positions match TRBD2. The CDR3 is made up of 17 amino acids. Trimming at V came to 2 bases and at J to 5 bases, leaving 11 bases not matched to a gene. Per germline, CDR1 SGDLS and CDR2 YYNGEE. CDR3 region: CASSVKPSGGSGETQYF. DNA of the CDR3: TGTGCCAGCAGCGTCAAGCCTAGCGGGGGGTCGGGGGAGACCCAGTACTTC.